Each of the 14 T cell receptor beta chains below was sequenced from the same sample in a study of T cell changes during pregnancy in multiple sclerosis. The protocol was immunoSEQ multiplex PCR, while the TCRdb copy is restricted to in-frame clones and leaves out a portion. The table lists some 46,000 clones, about 93% of them singletons. The input for sequencing was CD4+ T cells from peripheral blood mononuclear cells, taken after pregnancy. The receptors were sampled from a female donor with multiple sclerosis, enrolled in a pregnancy study.

As for this clone: At one end the junction does not follow the germline gene, possibly because of a read error. This chain links TRBV7-8 with TRBJ2-3, with a weak D call TRBD1 (5 bases). CDR1 is SGHVS and CDR2 is FQNEAQ in the germline V gene. This CDR3 has 14 amino acids. The CDR3 loop is CAGSSTAYTDTQYF. The DNA of the CDR3 is TGTGCCGGCAGTTCGACAGCATACACAGATACGCAGTATTTT.

This chain links TRBV5-8 with TRBJ2-1; 12 bases align to TRBD2. The CDR3 extends over 15 amino acids. Germline-derived CDR1 and CDR2 are SGHTS and YDEGEE. Trimming cost V 5 bases and J 5 bases; bases outside gene matches: 5. In DNA, the CDR3 is TGTGCCAGCAGGCCGACTAGCGGGAGCAACAATGAGCAGTTCTTC. The encoded protein is CASRPTSGSNNEQFF.

Regarding this clone: The identical CDR3 is also encoded by other nucleotide sequences in the sample. The chain uses TRBV19 and TRBJ2-1; a weak D match, TRBD2 (5 bases). Per the germline V gene, CDR1 is LNHDA and CDR2 is SQIVND (reference sequence). With 6 bases removed from V and 0 bases from J, the gap between germline ends came to 15 bases. The CDR3 extends over 16 amino acids. The CDR3 is CASRKGASSSYNEQFF. The DNA of the CDR3 is TGTGCCAGTAGAAAGGGAGCCAGCAGCTCCTACAATGAGCAGTTCTTC.

The rearrangement links TRBV30 to TRBJ2-1; weak D call: TRBD2 (7 bases). The CDR3 is made up of 11 amino acids. From germline, CDR1 is GTSNPN and CDR2 SVGIG (reference sequence). V lost 5 bases and J 10 bases, leaving 12 bases between the germline ends. The CDR3 spells CAWRGAREQFF. CDR3 in DNA: TGTGCCTGGCGGGGGGCCCGGGAGCAGTTCTTC.

The chain couples TRBV19 to TRBJ1-1; no clear D. The CDR3 is 14 amino acids. Germline V lookup: CDR1 LNHDA, CDR2 SQIVND (reference sequence). The V end was cut by 0 bases, the J end by 12 bases, with 17 bases between. The CDR3 DNA reads as TGTGCCAGTAGTATAGAAGGAGGGCTGCTTGGGACTTTCTTT. This gives the protein CASSIEGGLLGTFF. The entire variable domain, with the rest obtained from reference TRBV19 and TRBJ1-1, is as follows: DGGITQSPKYLFRKEGQNVTLSCEQNLNHDAMYWYRQDPGQGLRLIYYSQIVNDFQKGDIAEGYSVSREKKESFPLTVTSAQKNPTAFYLCASSIEGGLLGTFFGQGTRLTVV.

J is TRBJ2-2 and V is TRBV28; a weak D match, TRBD1 (5 bases). V lost 1 base, J lost 4 bases, and 16 bases lay in between. Germline V lookup: CDR1 MDHEN, CDR2 SYDVKM. CDR3 size: 17 residues. The CDR3 here is CASSLLGVSRSTGELFF. CDR3 nucleotide sequence: TGTGCCAGCAGTTTATTAGGGGTTTCCAGGTCCACCGGGGAGCTGTTTTTT.

This chain connects TRBV30 to TRBJ1-2; D gene unclear. Deletions cut 6 bases from V and 4 bases from J, with 12 bases between. Germline CDR1 and CDR2: GTSNPN and SVGIG (reference sequence). The CDR3 extends over 12 amino acids. CDR3 DNA sequence: TGTGCCTGCCCCTGGTACGGCTATGGCTACACCTTC. Its protein is CACPWYGYGYTF.

The CDR3 loop is CASSLDTRLATQYF. CDR3 DNA: TGCGCCAGCAGCTTGGATACCAGGCTAGCAACCCAGTACTTC. The chain links TRBV5-1 to TRBJ2-5, with D perhaps matching TRBD2 (5 bases). CDR1 SGHRS and CDR2 YFSETQ come from the germline V gene. This CDR3 contains 14 residues. Trimming cost V 0 bases and J 8 bases, with 14 bases left between them.

V and J are TRBV11-2 and TRBJ1-1; the D gene is possibly TRBD1 (6 bases). V lost 3 bases and J 6 bases, leaving 20 bases between the germline ends. The CDR3 loop spans 16 amino acids. The germline V gene has CDR1 SGHAT and CDR2 FQNNGV. CDR3 loop: CASSFRMRQVISEAFF. The CDR3 DNA follows: TGTGCCAGCAGCTTTAGGATGCGACAGGTCATCTCTGAAGCTTTCTTT. The complete variable domain, with remaining parts taken from reference TRBV11-2 and TRBJ1-1, reads EAGVAQSPRYKIIEKRQSVAFWCNPISGHATLYWYQQILGQGPKLLIQFQNNGVVDDSQLPKDRFSAERLKGVDSTLKIQPAKLEDSAVYLCASSFRMRQVISEAFFGQGTRLTVV.

The V and J genes are TRBV4-3 and TRBJ1-4; D is ambiguous. The germline V gene encodes CDR1 LGHNA and CDR2 YSLEER. V was cut by 11 bases and J by 7 bases, with 17 bases left in between. This CDR3 is 13 amino acids long. CDR3 amino acids: CASRGRLGEKLFF. The CDR3 DNA reads as TGCGCCTCCCGAGGGCGATTAGGTGAAAAACTGTTTTTT.

This clone appeared a single time. The chain links TRBV18 to TRBJ2-5; 10 nucleotides line up with TRBD2. The V gene end was trimmed by 2 bases and the J gene end by 1 base; junction bases not matched to a gene: 7. This CDR3 spans 17 amino acids. CDR1 and CDR2 from the germline V gene are KGHSH and LQKENI. The CDR3 spells CASSPRISGRGQETQYF. DNA of the CDR3: TGTGCCAGCTCACCAAGAATCAGCGGGAGGGGCCAAGAGACCCAGTACTTC.

The chain joins TRBV30 to TRBJ2-1; TRBD2 might be the D (5 bases). Trimming pared 2 bases from V and 4 bases from J, leaving 18 bases between. The CDR3 totals 16 residues. Germline-derived CDR1 and CDR2 are GTSNPN and SVGIG (reference sequence). This CDR3 reads CAWSHWKRKGYNEQFF. In DNA form, the CDR3 reads TGTGCCTGGAGTCATTGGAAGCGGAAGGGATACAATGAGCAGTTCTTC.

This sequence joins TRBV30 and TRBJ2-7; D is unclear. Trimming cost V 3 bases and J 3 bases, with 12 bases left between them. CDR1 is GTSNPN and CDR2 is SVGIG in the germline V gene (reference sequence). This CDR3 has 13 amino acids. This CDR3 is CAWSPARFYEQYF. DNA for the CDR3: TGTGCCTGGAGCCCTGCCAGGTTCTACGAGCAGTACTTC.

This chain links TRBV7-6 with TRBJ2-3; TRBD2 agrees at 9 bases. CDR1 and CDR2 from the germline V gene are SGHVS and FNYEAQ. This CDR3 has 16 amino acids. Germline trimming cut 5 bases from V and 4 bases from J; bases unmatched to any gene: 10. The CDR3 bases are TGTGCCAGCAGCATACAGGGACTAGCCGAGGCAGATACGCAGTATTTT. As protein: CASSIQGLAEADTQYF.